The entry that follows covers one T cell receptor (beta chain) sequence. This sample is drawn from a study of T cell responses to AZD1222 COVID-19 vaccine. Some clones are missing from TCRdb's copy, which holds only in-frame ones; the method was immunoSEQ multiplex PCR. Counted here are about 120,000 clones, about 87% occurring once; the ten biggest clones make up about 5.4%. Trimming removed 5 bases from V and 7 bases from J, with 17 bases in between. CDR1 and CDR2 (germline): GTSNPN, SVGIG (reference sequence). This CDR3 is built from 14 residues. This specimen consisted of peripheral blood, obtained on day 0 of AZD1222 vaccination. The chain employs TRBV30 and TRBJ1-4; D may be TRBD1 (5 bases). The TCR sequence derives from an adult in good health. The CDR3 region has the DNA TGTGCCTGGGGGACCGGGACGGTGGGTGAAAAACTGTTTTTT. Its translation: CAWGTGTVGEKLFF.